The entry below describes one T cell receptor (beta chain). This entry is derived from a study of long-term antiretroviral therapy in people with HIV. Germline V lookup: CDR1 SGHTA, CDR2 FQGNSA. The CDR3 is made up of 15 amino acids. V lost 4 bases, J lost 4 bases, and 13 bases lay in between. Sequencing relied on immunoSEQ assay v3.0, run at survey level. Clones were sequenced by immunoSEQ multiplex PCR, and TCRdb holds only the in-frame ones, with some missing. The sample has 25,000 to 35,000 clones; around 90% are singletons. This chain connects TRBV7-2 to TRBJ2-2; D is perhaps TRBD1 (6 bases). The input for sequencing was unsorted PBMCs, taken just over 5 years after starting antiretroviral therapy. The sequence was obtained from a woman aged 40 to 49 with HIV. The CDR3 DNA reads TGTGCCAGCAGCTCCCAAGAGACAGGCACCGGGGAGCTGTTTTTT. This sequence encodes CASSSQETGTGELFF.